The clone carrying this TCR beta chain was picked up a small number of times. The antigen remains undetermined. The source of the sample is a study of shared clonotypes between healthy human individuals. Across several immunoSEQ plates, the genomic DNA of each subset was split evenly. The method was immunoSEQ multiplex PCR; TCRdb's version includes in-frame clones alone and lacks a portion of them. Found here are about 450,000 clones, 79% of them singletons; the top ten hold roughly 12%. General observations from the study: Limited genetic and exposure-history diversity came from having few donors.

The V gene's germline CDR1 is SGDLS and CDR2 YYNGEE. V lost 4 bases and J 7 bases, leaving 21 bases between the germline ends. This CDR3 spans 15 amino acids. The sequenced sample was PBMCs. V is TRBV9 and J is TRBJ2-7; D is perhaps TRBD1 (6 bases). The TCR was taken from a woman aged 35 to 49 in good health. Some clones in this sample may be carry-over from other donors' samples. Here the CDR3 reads CASSRVGGPSIEQYF. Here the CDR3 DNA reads TGTGCCAGCAGCAGAGTTGGGGGCCCTAGTATAGAGCAGTACTTC.